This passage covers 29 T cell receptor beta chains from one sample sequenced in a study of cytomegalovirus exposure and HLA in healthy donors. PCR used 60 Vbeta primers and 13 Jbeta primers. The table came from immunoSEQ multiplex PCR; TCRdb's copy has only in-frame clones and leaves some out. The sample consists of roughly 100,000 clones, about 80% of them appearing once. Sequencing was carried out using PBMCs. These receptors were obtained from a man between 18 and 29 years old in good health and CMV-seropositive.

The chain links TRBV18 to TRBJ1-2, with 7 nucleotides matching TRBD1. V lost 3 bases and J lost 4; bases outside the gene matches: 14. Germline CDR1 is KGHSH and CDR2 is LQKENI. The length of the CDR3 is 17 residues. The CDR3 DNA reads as TGTGCCAGCTCACCGTATACCGGGACAGACTCTTCCTATGGCTACACCTTC. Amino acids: CASSPYTGTDSSYGYTF.

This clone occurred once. In DNA, the CDR3 is TGTGCCAGCAGCTCTCGGGGCACAGATACGCAGTATTTT. Encoded protein: CASSSRGTDTQYF. The chain recombines TRBV2 with TRBJ2-3; D not certain. Deletions cut 6 bases from V and 1 base from J, with 8 bases between. This CDR3 spans 13 amino acids. The V gene's germline CDR1 is SNHLY and CDR2 FYNNEI.

The CDR3 nucleotides read TGTGCCATCAGGGAGGGGACAGAGAATCAGCCCCAGCATTTT. Its translation is CAIREGTENQPQHF. J is TRBJ1-5 and V is TRBV10-3, with 7 bases identical to TRBD1. V was pared by 6 bases and J by 4 bases, with 6 bases of the junction left unmatched. Germline V lookup: CDR1 ENHRY, CDR2 SYGVKD. The CDR3 spans 14 residues.

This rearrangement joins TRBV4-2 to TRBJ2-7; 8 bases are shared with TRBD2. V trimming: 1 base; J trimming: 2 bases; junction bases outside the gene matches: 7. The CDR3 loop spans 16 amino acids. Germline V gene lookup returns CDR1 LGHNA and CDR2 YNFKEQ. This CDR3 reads CASSQGSGGLPYEQYF. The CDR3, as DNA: TGTGCCAGCAGCCAAGGCAGCGGGGGACTTCCCTACGAGCAGTACTTC.

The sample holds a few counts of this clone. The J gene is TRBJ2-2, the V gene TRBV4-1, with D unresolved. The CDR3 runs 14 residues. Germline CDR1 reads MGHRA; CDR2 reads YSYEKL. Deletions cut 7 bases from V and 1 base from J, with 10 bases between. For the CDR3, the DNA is TGCGCCAGCACCCTTCAGGAGAACACCGGGGAGCTGTTTTTT. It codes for CASTLQENTGELFF.

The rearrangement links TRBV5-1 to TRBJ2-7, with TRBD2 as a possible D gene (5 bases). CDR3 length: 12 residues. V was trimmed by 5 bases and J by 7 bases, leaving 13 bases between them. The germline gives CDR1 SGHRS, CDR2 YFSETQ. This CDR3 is CASRFHPGEQYF. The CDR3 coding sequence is TGCGCCAGCAGGTTTCATCCGGGGGAGCAGTACTTC.

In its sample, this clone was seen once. The CDR3 spells CASSFQGGETQYF. The CDR3 nucleotides read TGTGCCAGCAGCTTCCAGGGTGGGGAGACCCAGTACTTC. The rearrangement links TRBV11-3 to TRBJ2-5; the D gene is possibly TRBD1 (5 bases). From germline, CDR1 is SGHNT and CDR2 YENEEA. This CDR3 region has 13 residues. The V and J ends lost 3 bases and 5 bases respectively, with 10 bases between them.

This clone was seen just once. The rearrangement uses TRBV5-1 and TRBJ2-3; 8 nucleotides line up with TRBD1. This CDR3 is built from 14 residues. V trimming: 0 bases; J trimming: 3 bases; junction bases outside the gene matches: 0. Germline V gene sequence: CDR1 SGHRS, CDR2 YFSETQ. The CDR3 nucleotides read TGCGCCAGCAGCTTGGGGACAGGGACAGATACGCAGTATTTT. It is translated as CASSLGTGTDTQYF.

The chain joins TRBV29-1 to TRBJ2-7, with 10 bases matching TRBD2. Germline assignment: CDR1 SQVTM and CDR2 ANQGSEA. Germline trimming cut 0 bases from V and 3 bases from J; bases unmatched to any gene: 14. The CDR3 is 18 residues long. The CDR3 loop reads CSVEESSGGHRQFYEQYF. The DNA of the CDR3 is TGCAGCGTTGAAGAGTCTAGCGGGGGCCACCGTCAATTCTACGAGCAGTACTTC.

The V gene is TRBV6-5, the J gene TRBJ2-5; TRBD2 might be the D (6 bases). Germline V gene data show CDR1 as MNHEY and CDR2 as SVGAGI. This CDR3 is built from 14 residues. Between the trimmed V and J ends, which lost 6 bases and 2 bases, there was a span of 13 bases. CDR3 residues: CASSRLGGQETQYF. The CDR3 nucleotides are TGTGCCAGCAGCCGACTGGGGGGACAAGAGACCCAGTACTTC.

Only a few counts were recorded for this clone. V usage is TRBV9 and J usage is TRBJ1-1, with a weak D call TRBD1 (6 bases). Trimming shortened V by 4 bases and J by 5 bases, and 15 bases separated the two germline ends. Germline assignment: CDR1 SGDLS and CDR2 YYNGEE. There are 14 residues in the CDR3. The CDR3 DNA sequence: TGTGCCAGCAGCCCCCAGGGGCCTAAAACTGAAGCTTTCTTT. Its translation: CASSPQGPKTEAFF.

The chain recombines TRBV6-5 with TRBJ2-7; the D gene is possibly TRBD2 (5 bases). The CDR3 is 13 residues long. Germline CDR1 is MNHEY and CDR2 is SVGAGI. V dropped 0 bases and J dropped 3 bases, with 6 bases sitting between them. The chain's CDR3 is CASSYSEDYEQYF. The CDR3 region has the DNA TGTGCCAGCAGTTACTCGGAGGACTACGAGCAGTACTTC.

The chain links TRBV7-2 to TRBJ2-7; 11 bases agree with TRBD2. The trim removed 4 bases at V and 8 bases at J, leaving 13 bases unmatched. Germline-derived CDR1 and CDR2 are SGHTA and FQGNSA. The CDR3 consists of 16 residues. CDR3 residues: CASSSGLADFSSKQYF. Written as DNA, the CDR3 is TGTGCCAGCAGCTCGGGACTAGCGGATTTCTCTAGCAAGCAGTACTTC. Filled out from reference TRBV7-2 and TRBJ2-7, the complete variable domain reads GAGVSQSPSNKVTEKGKDVELRCDPISGHTALYWYRQSLGQGLEFLIYFQGNSAPDKSGLPSDRFSAERTGGSVSTLTIQRTQQEDSAVYLCASSSGLADFSSKQYFGPGTRLTVT.

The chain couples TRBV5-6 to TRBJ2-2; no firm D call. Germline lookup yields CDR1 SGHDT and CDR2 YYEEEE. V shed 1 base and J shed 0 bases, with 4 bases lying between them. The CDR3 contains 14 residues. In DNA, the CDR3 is TGTGCCAGCAGCTTGCCCGCGAACACCGGGGAGCTGTTTTTT. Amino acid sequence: CASSLPANTGELFF.

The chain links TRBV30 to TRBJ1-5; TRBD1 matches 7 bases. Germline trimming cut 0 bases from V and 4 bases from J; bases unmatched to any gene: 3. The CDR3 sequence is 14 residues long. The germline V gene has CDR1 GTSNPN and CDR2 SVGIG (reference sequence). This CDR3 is CAWSVQGRNQPQHF. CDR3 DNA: TGTGCCTGGAGTGTACAGGGGCGGAATCAGCCCCAGCATTTT.

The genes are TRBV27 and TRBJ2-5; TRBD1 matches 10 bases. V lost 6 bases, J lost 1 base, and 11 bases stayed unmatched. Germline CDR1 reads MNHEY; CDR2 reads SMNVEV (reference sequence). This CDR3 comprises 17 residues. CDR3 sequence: CASSRAGQGGPQETQYF. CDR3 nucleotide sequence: TGTGCCAGCAGCCGAGCAGGACAGGGGGGACCCCAAGAGACCCAGTACTTC.

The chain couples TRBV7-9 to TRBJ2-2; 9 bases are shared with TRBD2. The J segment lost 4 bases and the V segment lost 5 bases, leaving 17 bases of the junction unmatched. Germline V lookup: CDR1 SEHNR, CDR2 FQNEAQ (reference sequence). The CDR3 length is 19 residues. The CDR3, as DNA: TGTGCCAGCAGCCCCTGGGGGCTAGCGGGACTATCGGGCACCGGGGAGCTGTTTTTT. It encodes CASSPWGLAGLSGTGELFF.

CDR3 nucleotide sequence: TGTGCCAGCAGGGACAGAAACTATGGCTACACCTTC. Encoded protein: CASRDRNYGYTF. The chain employs TRBV6-1 and TRBJ1-2, with D perhaps TRBD1 (6 bases). This CDR3 has 12 residues. CDR1 and CDR2 from the germline V gene are MNHNS and SASEGT. V lost 6 bases, J lost 2 bases, and 7 bases lay in between.

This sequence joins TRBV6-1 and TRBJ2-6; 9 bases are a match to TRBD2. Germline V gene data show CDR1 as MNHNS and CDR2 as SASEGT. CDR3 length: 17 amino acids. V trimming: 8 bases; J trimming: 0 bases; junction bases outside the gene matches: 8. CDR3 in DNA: TGTGCCAGCGGTGCCTGGCGGGGGGGCTCTGGGGCCAACGTCCTGACTTTC. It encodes CASGAWRGGSGANVLTF.

CDR3 protein: CASRSYGGSYNEQFF. The CDR3 DNA follows: TGTGCCAGCAGGTCCTACGGGGGCTCCTACAATGAGCAGTTCTTC. The rearrangement links TRBV7-8 to TRBJ2-1; perhaps TRBD2 as D (6 bases). The CDR3 extends over 15 amino acids. V lost 6 bases, J lost 0 bases, and 12 bases lay in between. Looked up from germline, CDR1 is SGHVS and CDR2 is FQNEAQ.

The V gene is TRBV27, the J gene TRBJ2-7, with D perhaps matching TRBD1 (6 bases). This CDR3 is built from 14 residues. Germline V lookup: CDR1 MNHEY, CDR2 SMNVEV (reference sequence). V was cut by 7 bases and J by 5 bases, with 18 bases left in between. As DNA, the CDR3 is TGTGCCAGCACCATCCGACAGGTTTTTAACGAGCAGTACTTC. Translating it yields CASTIRQVFNEQYF.

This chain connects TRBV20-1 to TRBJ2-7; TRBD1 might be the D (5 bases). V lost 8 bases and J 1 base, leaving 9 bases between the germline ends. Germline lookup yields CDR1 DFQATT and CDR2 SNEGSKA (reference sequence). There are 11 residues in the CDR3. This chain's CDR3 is CSFDRSYEQYF. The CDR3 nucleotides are TGCAGTTTCGACAGATCCTACGAGCAGTACTTC.

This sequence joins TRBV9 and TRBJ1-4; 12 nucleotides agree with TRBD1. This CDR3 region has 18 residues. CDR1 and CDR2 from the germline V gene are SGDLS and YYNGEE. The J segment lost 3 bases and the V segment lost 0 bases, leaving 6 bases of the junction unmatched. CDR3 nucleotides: TGTGCCAGCAGCGTAGAGGGGGACAGGGGGCAGTCTAATGAAAAACTGTTTTTT. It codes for CASSVEGDRGQSNEKLFF.

CDR3 residues: CASSPPGSGWRSYEQYF. CDR3 DNA: TGTGCCAGCAGCCCCCCAGGGTCAGGGTGGCGCTCCTACGAGCAGTACTTC. The chain uses TRBV14 and TRBJ2-7; a possible D gene is TRBD1 (5 bases). The CDR3 has 17 amino acids. Trimming took 4 bases from V and 0 from J, leaving 19 bases between them. Germline-derived CDR1 and CDR2 are SGHDN and FVKESK.

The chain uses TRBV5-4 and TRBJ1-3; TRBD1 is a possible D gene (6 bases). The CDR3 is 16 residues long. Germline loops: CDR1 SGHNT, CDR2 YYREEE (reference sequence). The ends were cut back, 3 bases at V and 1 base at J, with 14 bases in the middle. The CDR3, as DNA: TGTGCCAGCAGCTCGAGCGTTGGACAGTCTGGAAACACCATATATTTT. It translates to CASSSSVGQSGNTIYF.

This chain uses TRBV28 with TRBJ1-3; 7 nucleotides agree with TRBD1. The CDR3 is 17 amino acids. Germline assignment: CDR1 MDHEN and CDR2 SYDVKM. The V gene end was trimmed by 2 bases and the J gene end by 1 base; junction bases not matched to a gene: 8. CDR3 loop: CASSLVTGALSGNTIYF. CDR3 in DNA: TGTGCCAGCAGTTTAGTTACAGGGGCCTTATCTGGAAACACCATATATTTT.

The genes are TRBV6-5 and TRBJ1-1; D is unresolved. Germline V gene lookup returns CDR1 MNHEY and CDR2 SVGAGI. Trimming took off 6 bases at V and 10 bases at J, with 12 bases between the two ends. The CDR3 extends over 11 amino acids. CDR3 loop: CASRNGGRAFF. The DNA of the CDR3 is TGTGCCAGCAGGAACGGAGGGCGAGCTTTCTTT.

The CDR3 loop is CAWRGVDRAYEQYF. For the CDR3, the DNA is TGTGCCTGGAGGGGAGTGGACAGAGCCTACGAGCAGTACTTC. This chain connects TRBV30 to TRBJ2-5; TRBD1 might be the D (6 bases). The J call may be incorrect, as the DNA end agrees better with TRBJ2-7. The CDR3 loop spans 14 amino acids. Germline CDR1 and CDR2: GTSNPN and SVGIG (reference sequence).

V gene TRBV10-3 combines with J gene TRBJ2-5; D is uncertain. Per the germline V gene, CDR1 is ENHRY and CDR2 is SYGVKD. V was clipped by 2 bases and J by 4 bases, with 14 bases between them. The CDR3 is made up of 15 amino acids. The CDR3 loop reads CAISEHAMSRETQYF. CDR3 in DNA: TGTGCCATCAGTGAGCACGCTATGAGTCGAGAGACCCAGTACTTC.